The 27 T cell receptor beta chains given below trace back to one sample, sequenced in a study of cytomegalovirus exposure and HLA in healthy donors. The PCR contained 60 Vbeta and 13 Jbeta primers. TCRdb's copy holds only in-frame clones and misses some; the assay was immunoSEQ multiplex PCR. The table has 200,000 to 300,000 clones, around four fifths seen once; the top ten hold 2%. Sequencing used PBMCs. These TCRs come from a woman aged 40 to 50 in good health and CMV-seropositive.

The CDR3 sequence is CASSWGTGANYGYTF. CDR3 nucleotide sequence: TGTGCCAGCAGTTGGGGGACAGGAGCTAACTATGGCTACACCTTC. The chain couples TRBV28 to TRBJ1-2; 8 bases are a match to TRBD1. The CDR3 covers 15 residues. Looked up from germline, CDR1 is MDHEN and CDR2 is SYDVKM. J gave up 0 bases and V 4 bases, and 4 bases lay outside the gene matches.

The CDR3 reads CASSPGLAGETQYF. The CDR3 coding sequence is TGTGCCAGCTCACCTGGACTAGCGGGAGAGACCCAGTACTTC. The rearrangement joins TRBV18 to TRBJ2-5, with 11 bases matching TRBD2. The V gene's germline CDR1 is KGHSH and CDR2 LQKENI. Trimming removed 3 bases from V and 4 bases from J; junction bases left unmatched: 1. The CDR3 consists of 14 residues.

The gene calls are TRBV10-3 and TRBJ2-7; TRBD2 matches 9 bases. Germline CDR1 is ENHRY and CDR2 is SYGVKD. V lost 5 bases, J lost 3 bases, and 8 bases stayed unmatched. CDR3 length equals 15 residues. DNA of the CDR3: TGTGCCATCAGTTCCGGGACTAGCAAGGGCTACGAGCAGTACTTC. Its protein product is CAISSGTSKGYEQYF.

This chain links TRBV6-5 with TRBJ1-1; 7 bases match TRBD1. Germline CDR1 reads MNHEY; CDR2 reads SVGAGI. The trim removed 11 bases at V and 5 bases at J, leaving 14 bases unmatched. This CDR3 is built from 14 residues. CDR3 DNA: TGTGCCCGAAAAAAGGGGGCCTGGGGAACTGAAGCTTTCTTT. Residues: CARKKGAWGTEAFF.

The V gene is TRBV19, the J gene TRBJ2-2; TRBD2 agrees at 13 bases. Germline V gene sequence: CDR1 LNHDA, CDR2 SQIVND (reference sequence). After removal of 6 bases from V and 4 bases from J, the junction contained 11 bases not matched to a gene. The CDR3 is made up of 18 amino acids. The CDR3 protein is CASRHPGRTSGSTGELFF. The CDR3 DNA reads as TGTGCCAGTAGACACCCTGGAAGGACTAGCGGGAGCACCGGGGAGCTGTTTTTT.

The gene calls are TRBV9 and TRBJ2-7; 7 positions agree with TRBD2. This CDR3 has 14 residues. Germline loops: CDR1 SGDLS, CDR2 YYNGEE. Losses at the gene ends were 3 bases for V and 4 bases for J; bases not matched to a gene: 7. CDR3: CASSGRDSGYEQYF. The CDR3, as DNA: TGTGCCAGCAGCGGACGGGATAGCGGGTACGAGCAGTACTTC.

V gene TRBV5-1 combines with J gene TRBJ2-5; possible D gene TRBD1, 6 bases. CDR3 length: 15 residues. Germline-derived CDR1 and CDR2 are SGHRS and YFSETQ. Between the trimmed V and J ends, which lost 0 bases and 1 base, there was a span of 10 bases. DNA of the CDR3: TGCGCCAGCAGCTTGGCCCGGACAGTCCAAGAGACCCAGTACTTC. Protein sequence: CASSLARTVQETQYF.

The V gene is TRBV19, the J gene TRBJ1-2, with 9 bases identical to TRBD1. This CDR3 region has 15 residues. J gave up 0 bases and V 6 bases, and 5 bases lay outside the gene matches. Per the germline V gene, CDR1 is LNHDA and CDR2 is SQIVND (reference sequence). CDR3 in DNA: TGTGCCAGTAGGGACAGGGGACAATCTAACTATGGCTACACCTTC. As protein: CASRDRGQSNYGYTF.

This rearrangement joins TRBV7-8 to TRBJ1-5; 8 bases fit TRBD1. Per germline, CDR1 SGHVS and CDR2 FQNEAQ. The CDR3 runs 16 residues. V was clipped by 5 bases and J by 1 base; unmatched bases: 7. CDR3 sequence: CASSADRGWSNQPQHF. The DNA of the CDR3 is TGTGCCAGCAGCGCCGACAGGGGTTGGAGCAATCAGCCCCAGCATTTT.

CDR3 in amino acids: CASSSNREGQASSYEQYF. CDR3 nucleotide sequence: TGTGCCAGCAGCTCCAACCGCGAGGGACAGGCTAGCTCCTACGAGCAGTACTTC. The rearrangement links TRBV7-6 to TRBJ2-7; 8 bases align to TRBD1. The germline V gene has CDR1 SGHVS and CDR2 FNYEAQ. This CDR3 comprises 18 residues. J lost 0 bases, V lost 4 bases, and 14 bases had no gene match.

The table lists this clone with a count of one. The rearrangement links TRBV19 to TRBJ1-5, with a possible D match to TRBD1 (5 bases). Germline-derived CDR1 and CDR2 are LNHDA and SQIVND (reference sequence). V was clipped by 7 bases and J by 0 bases, with 13 bases between them. The CDR3 runs 15 residues. The CDR3 protein is CASKTGAYSNQPQHF. CDR3 nucleotide sequence: TGTGCCAGTAAAACAGGTGCTTATAGCAATCAGCCCCAGCATTTT. Supplemented by reference TRBV19 and TRBJ1-5, the full variable domain reads DGGITQSPKYLFRKEGQNVTLSCEQNLNHDAMYWYRQDPGQGLRLIYYSQIVNDFQKGDIAEGYSVSREKKESFPLTVTSAQKNPTAFYLCASKTGAYSNQPQHFGDGTRLSIL.

There are a few counts of this clone. V is TRBV29-1 and J is TRBJ2-1; no definite D call. Germline assignment: CDR1 SQVTM and CDR2 ANQGSEA. Trimming shortened V by 4 bases and J by 6 bases, and 7 bases separated the two germline ends. This CDR3 contains 11 residues. The CDR3 DNA follows: TGCAGCGTTGTTCGAGCCAATGAGCAGTTCTTC. Amino acid sequence: CSVVRANEQFF.

The rearrangement uses TRBV11-2 and TRBJ2-7; 12 bases line up with TRBD2. Germline V gene data show CDR1 as SGHAT and CDR2 as FQNNGV. The CDR3 length is 16 residues. The J segment lost 4 bases and the V segment lost 5 bases, leaving 9 bases of the junction unmatched. In nucleotides, the CDR3 is TGTGCCAGCAGCCTTCTAGCGGGAGGGCCCCGTTACGAGCAGTACTTC. This gives the protein CASSLLAGGPRYEQYF. Full variable domain (remainder filled in from reference TRBV11-2 and TRBJ2-7): EAGVAQSPRYKIIEKRQSVAFWCNPISGHATLYWYQQILGQGPKLLIQFQNNGVVDDSQLPKDRFSAERLKGVDSTLKIQPAKLEDSAVYLCASSLLAGGPRYEQYFGPGTRLTVT.

This clone was detected a few times. The chain has TRBV4-3 and TRBJ2-5; 7 bases match TRBD2. CDR1 is LGHNA and CDR2 is YSLEER in the germline V gene. With 0 bases clipped from V and 5 bases from J, the junction kept 12 bases outside the gene matches. The CDR3 has 17 amino acids. The CDR3 sequence: CASSQDWGGELGETQYF. As DNA, the CDR3 is TGCGCCAGCAGCCAAGATTGGGGGGGAGAGTTGGGCGAGACCCAGTACTTC.

The genes are TRBV19 and TRBJ2-1; the D gene is possibly TRBD2 (5 bases). The germline V gene has CDR1 LNHDA and CDR2 SQIVND (reference sequence). This CDR3 spans 15 amino acids. The V end lost 5 bases, the J end lost 0 bases, and 11 bases lay between the germline ends. The CDR3 DNA follows: TGTGCCAGTAGTTTCAAAGCGGTCTCCTACAATGAGCAGTTCTTC. This encodes CASSFKAVSYNEQFF.

The chain is built from TRBV5-6 and TRBJ1-3; no clear D gene. Looked up from germline, CDR1 is SGHDT and CDR2 is YYEEEE. CDR3 size: 17 residues. V lost 4 bases and J lost 4, with 21 bases in between. CDR3 nucleotides: TGTGCCAGCAGCCCTTTCGGGAGGGCCCAAGGAGGAAACACCATATATTTT. It specifies CASSPFGRAQGGNTIYF.

This chain joins TRBV19 and TRBJ1-1; 10 bases agree with TRBD1. The ends lost 4 bases at V and 0 bases at J; junction bases unmatched: 2. Germline V lookup: CDR1 LNHDA, CDR2 SQIVND (reference sequence). The CDR3 covers 15 residues. CDR3 amino acids: CASSTGQGMNTEAFF. The CDR3 DNA follows: TGTGCCAGTAGTACGGGACAGGGGATGAACACTGAAGCTTTCTTT.

This chain uses TRBV4-2 with TRBJ1-5; D gene ambiguous. The CDR3 sequence is 13 residues long. V lost 4 bases and J lost 9, with 13 bases in between. In germline, CDR1 is LGHNA, CDR2 YNFKEQ. In nucleotides, the CDR3 is TGTGCCAGCAGCCCAGGCCCGGATAGGCCCCAGCATTTT. Translation: CASSPGPDRPQHF.

The chain carries TRBV7-9 and TRBJ1-1; 9 bases align to TRBD1. Looked up from germline, CDR1 is SEHNR and CDR2 is FQNEAQ (reference sequence). Losses at the gene ends were 5 bases for V and 8 bases for J; bases not matched to a gene: 3. The CDR3 loop spans 12 amino acids. CDR3 nucleotide sequence: TGTGCCAGCAGCGCCGGGACAGGGGAAGCTTTCTTT. This sequence encodes CASSAGTGEAFF.

This chain links TRBV29-1 with TRBJ2-2; D perhaps matches TRBD2 (6 bases). The length of the CDR3 is 12 residues. The V gene lost 7 bases and the J gene lost 10 bases, with 16 bases spanning the gap. Per germline, CDR1 SQVTM and CDR2 ANQGSEA. CDR3 protein: CSASEGPEELFF. CDR3 in DNA: TGCAGCGCCTCGGAGGGACCCGAGGAGCTGTTTTTT.

The V and J genes are TRBV28 and TRBJ1-2; D is perhaps TRBD1 (5 bases). Germline lookup yields CDR1 MDHEN and CDR2 SYDVKM. V shed 5 bases and J shed 0 bases, with 13 bases lying between them. The CDR3 runs 15 residues. CDR3 in amino acids: CASSLHRTTNYGYTF. CDR3 DNA: TGTGCCAGCAGTCTTCACCGGACAACTAACTATGGCTACACCTTC.

The rearrangement joins TRBV5-4 to TRBJ2-2; D not certain. Germline V lookup: CDR1 SGHNT, CDR2 YYREEE (reference sequence). CDR3 length equals 15 residues. Trimming removed 4 bases from V and 6 bases from J, with 16 bases in between. The CDR3: CASSLPLGDAGELFF. CDR3 bases: TGTGCCAGCAGCCTCCCCCTAGGAGACGCCGGGGAGCTGTTTTTT.

V usage is TRBV27 and J usage is TRBJ2-3; 9 nucleotides match TRBD2. V shed 5 bases, J shed 7 bases, and the junction held 7 bases outside the gene matches. This CDR3 is 14 amino acids long. The germline CDR1 and CDR2 sequences are MNHEY and SMNVEV (reference sequence). For the CDR3, the DNA is TGTGCCAGCAGTCCTGGACTAGCGAGATATACGCAGTATTTT. This sequence encodes CASSPGLARYTQYF.

This sequence joins TRBV27 and TRBJ2-7; perhaps TRBD2 as D (6 bases). In germline, CDR1 is MNHEY, CDR2 SMNVEV (reference sequence). V was shortened by 5 bases and J by 7 bases, with 18 bases between the two germline ends. The CDR3 consists of 14 residues. CDR3: CASSLALRSGEQYF. The CDR3 nucleotides read TGTGCCAGCAGTCTTGCCTTGCGTAGCGGAGAGCAGTACTTC.

The V call is TRBV19, the J call TRBJ1-5, with D perhaps matching TRBD1 (5 bases). Germline CDR1 and CDR2: LNHDA and SQIVND (reference sequence). Trimming removed 3 bases from V and 5 bases from J, with 11 bases in between. The length of the CDR3 is 14 residues. CDR3 coding DNA: TGTGCCAGTAGTATCGGGGGGATCTATCAGCCCCAGCATTTT. Residues: CASSIGGIYQPQHF.

This rearrangement joins TRBV14 to TRBJ1-6, with D possibly matching TRBD1 (6 bases). Trimming shortened V by 1 base and J by 6 bases, and 10 bases separated the two germline ends. Looked up from germline, CDR1 is SGHDN and CDR2 is FVKESK. This CDR3 contains 15 residues. CDR3 amino acids: CASSQGGTPNSPLHF. In nucleotides, the CDR3 is TGTGCCAGCAGCCAAGGGGGGACACCTAATTCACCCCTCCACTTT. The whole variable domain, filled in from reference TRBV14 and TRBJ1-6, reads EAGVTQFPSHSVIEKGQTVTLRCDPISGHDNLYWYRRVMGKEIKFLLHFVKESKQDESGMPNNRFLAERTGGTYSTLKVQPAELEDSGVYFCASSQGGTPNSPLHFGNGTRLTVT.

The chain uses TRBV27 and TRBJ2-1, with 7 nucleotides matching TRBD1. Unmatched junction bases numbered 4, after V lost 9 bases and J lost 2 bases. Per the germline V gene, CDR1 is MNHEY and CDR2 is SMNVEV (reference sequence). CDR3 size: 13 residues. DNA of the CDR3: TGTGCCAGTATGACAGGGACCTACAATGAGCAGTTCTTC. Amino acids: CASMTGTYNEQFF.